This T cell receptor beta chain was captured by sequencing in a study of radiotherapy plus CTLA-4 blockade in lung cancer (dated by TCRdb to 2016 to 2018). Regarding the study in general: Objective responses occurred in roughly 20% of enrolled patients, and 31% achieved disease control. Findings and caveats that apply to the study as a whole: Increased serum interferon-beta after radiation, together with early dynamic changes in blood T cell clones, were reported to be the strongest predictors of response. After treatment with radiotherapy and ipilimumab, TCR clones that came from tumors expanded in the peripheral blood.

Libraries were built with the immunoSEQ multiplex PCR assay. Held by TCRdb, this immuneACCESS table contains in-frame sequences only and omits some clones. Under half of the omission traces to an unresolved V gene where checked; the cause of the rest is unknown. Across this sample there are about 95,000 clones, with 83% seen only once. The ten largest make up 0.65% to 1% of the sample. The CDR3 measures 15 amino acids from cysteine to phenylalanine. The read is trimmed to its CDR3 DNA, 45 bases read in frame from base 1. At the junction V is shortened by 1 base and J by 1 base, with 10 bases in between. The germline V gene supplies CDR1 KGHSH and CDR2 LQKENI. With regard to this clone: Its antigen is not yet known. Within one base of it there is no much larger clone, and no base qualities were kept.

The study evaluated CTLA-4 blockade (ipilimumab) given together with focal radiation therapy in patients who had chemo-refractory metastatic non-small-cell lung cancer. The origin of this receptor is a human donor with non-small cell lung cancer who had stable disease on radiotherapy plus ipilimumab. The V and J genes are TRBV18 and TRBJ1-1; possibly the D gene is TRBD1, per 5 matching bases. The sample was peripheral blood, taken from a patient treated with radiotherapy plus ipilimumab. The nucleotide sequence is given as TGTGCCAGCTCACCACGGTCGGGGGGGAACACTGAAGCTTTCTTT. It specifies CASSPRSGGNTEAFF.